The 11 T cell receptor beta chains listed next were all sequenced from one sample in a study of identical twins. TCRdb analysed the 5' RACE reads with MiXCR anew, one entry per CDR3 protein. This table holds some 790,000 distinct CDR3 sequences, about 20% found once. The data also belong to a second study, concerning T cells expressing NK-cell markers.

Sequenced input: PBMCs. Every receptor here comes from a woman between 18 and 29 years old in good health.

The rearrangement uses TRBV5-1 and TRBJ2-5; 9 positions match TRBD2. CDR3 length equals 19 residues. Germline V gene data show CDR1 as SGHRS and CDR2 as YFSETQ. Trimming took 4 bases from V and 0 from J; bases not matched to a gene: 16. The CDR3: CASSPNKRGVLRHQETQYF. The CDR3 nucleotides are TGCGCCAGCAGCCCGAATAAGCGGGGGGTCTTGAGGCACCAAGAGACCCAGTACTTC.

CDR3 sequence reads: CASSQGGRAYEQYF. CDR3 coding DNA: TGTGCCAGCAGCCAAGGCGGGAGGGCCTACGAGCAGTACTTC. The chain recombines TRBV3-1 with TRBJ2-7, with 9 bases lining up with TRBD2. The CDR3 is made up of 14 amino acids. J lost 2 bases, V lost 1 base, and 0 bases had no gene match. Looked up from germline, CDR1 is LGHDT and CDR2 is YNNKEL (reference sequence).

In its sample, this clonotype was seen a few times. The chain carries TRBV13 and TRBJ1-1; D perhaps matches TRBD1 (5 bases). Trimming took 0 bases from V and 1 from J, leaving 9 bases between them. This CDR3 region has 15 residues. Looked up from germline, CDR1 is PRHDT and CDR2 is FYEKMQ (reference sequence). The CDR3 DNA is TGTGCCAGCAGCTTAGGGGGGACCACGAACACTGAAGCTTTCTTT. This codes for CASSLGGTTNTEAFF.

The chain joins TRBV7-8 to TRBJ1-2; unclear D gene. This CDR3 is 12 amino acids long. Deletions cut 9 bases from V and 0 bases from J, with 8 bases between. Germline-derived CDR1 and CDR2 are SGHVS and FQNEAQ. CDR3 nucleotide sequence: TGTGCCAGTAGATCTTCTAACTATGGCTACACCTTC. Translating gives CASRSSNYGYTF. Filled out from reference TRBV7-8 and TRBJ1-2, the complete variable domain reads GAGVSQSPRYKVAKRGQDVALRCDPISGHVSLFWYQQALGQGPEFLTYFQNEAQLDKSGLPSDRFFAERPEGSVSTLKIQRTQQEDSAVYLCASRSSNYGYTFGSGTRLTVV.

This clonotype was detected only a few times. The chain recombines TRBV6-5 with TRBJ2-2, with TRBD1 as a possible D gene (5 bases). CDR1 is MNHEY and CDR2 is SVGAGI in the germline V gene. V lost 0 bases and J lost 4, with 9 bases in between. CDR3 length equals 15 residues. CDR3 residues: CASSYSREGTGELFF. CDR3 sequence (DNA): TGTGCCAGCAGTTACTCCAGGGAAGGCACCGGGGAGCTGTTTTTT.

The chain employs TRBV7-9 and TRBJ2-1; D gene ambiguous. V gave up 5 bases and J gave up 6 bases, with 14 bases separating them. CDR1 is SEHNR, CDR2 FQNEAQ, per germline (reference sequence). This CDR3 is built from 14 residues. This chain's CDR3 is CASSRPGLVNEQFF. CDR3 DNA: TGTGCCAGCAGCCGACCTGGTTTGGTCAATGAGCAGTTCTTC.

The rearrangement joins TRBV5-1 to TRBJ2-5; D may match TRBD1 or TRBD2 (6 bases each). The V end was cut by 4 bases, the J end by 5 bases, with 18 bases between. Germline V gene data show CDR1 as SGHRS and CDR2 as YFSETQ. The CDR3 is made up of 15 amino acids. The CDR3 sequence: CASSEPKGGVETQYF. CDR3 nucleotide sequence: TGCGCCAGCAGCGAGCCAAAGGGGGGCGTGGAGACCCAGTACTTC.

The chain recombines TRBV14 with TRBJ2-7, with unresolved D. The CDR3 runs 15 residues. V lost 1 base, J lost 7 bases, and 17 bases lay in between. Germline CDR1 SGHDN, CDR2 FVKESK. CDR3 in DNA: TGTGCCAGCAGCCAAGGCGGCGGTGTTATAGGGGAGCAGTACTTC. Translated: CASSQGGGVIGEQYF.

This sequence joins TRBV9 and TRBJ2-1; D is ambiguous. Germline V gene sequence: CDR1 SGDLS, CDR2 YYNGEE. This CDR3 comprises 16 residues. The V end was cut by 0 bases, the J end by 6 bases, with 16 bases between. CDR3 sequence: CASSVGSNVVTNEQFF. CDR3 in DNA: TGTGCCAGCAGCGTAGGGTCTAATGTAGTAACCAATGAGCAGTTCTTC.

This clonotype was counted only a few times. Mismatch with germline at one junction end may stem from a read error. J is TRBJ1-2 and V is TRBV2; TRBD1 matches 8 bases. Germline V gives CDR1 SNHLY, CDR2 FYNNEI. The CDR3 sequence is 14 residues long. CDR3 loop: CASREGQGLVGYTF. The CDR3, as DNA: TGTGCCAGCAGAGAAGGACAGGGTTTGGTCGGCTACACCTTC.

V gene TRBV5-6 combines with J gene TRBJ1-3; D unresolved. CDR1 and CDR2 (germline): SGHDT, YYEEEE. Trimming pared 6 bases from V and 0 bases from J, leaving 16 bases between. This CDR3 has 16 residues. The CDR3 DNA sequence: TGTGCCAGCACGGAAGCACAGCCTTCCTCTGGAAACACCATATATTTT. It specifies CASTEAQPSSGNTIYF. The variable domain in full, completed from reference TRBV5-6 and TRBJ1-3, reads DAGVTQSPTHLIKTRGQQVTLRCSPKSGHDTVSWYQQALGQGPQFIFQYYEEEERQRGNFPDRFSGHQFPNYSSELNVNALLLGDSALYLCASTEAQPSSGNTIYFGEGSWLTVV.